This T cell receptor (beta chain) was obtained from a study of shared clonotypes between healthy human individuals. Study-level points and caveats: Richness estimates generally favored naive over memory subsets.

Genomic DNA of each subset was evenly split across several immunoSEQ plates. Profiled with immunoSEQ multiplex PCR; TCRdb holds only in-frame clones, not every one. In the table there are millions of clones, more than 80% of which are singletons. V was cut by 7 bases and J by 2 bases, with 14 bases left in between. The germline CDR1 and CDR2 sequences are SGHTA and FQGNSA. The length of the CDR3 is 14 residues. About this clone itself: Its antigen is still unknown.

This sequence joins TRBV7-2 and TRBJ1-1; perhaps TRBD1 as D (5 bases). Source material: naive CD4+ T cells from PBMCs. The subset: CD45RA+ positively selected. This clonotype originated in a man aged 18 to 35 in good health. Some clones in this sample may be carry-over from other donors' samples. In DNA form, the CDR3 reads TGTGCCAGCACCGCATCGTGGGGCAACACTGAAGCTTTCTTT. It encodes CASTASWGNTEAFF.